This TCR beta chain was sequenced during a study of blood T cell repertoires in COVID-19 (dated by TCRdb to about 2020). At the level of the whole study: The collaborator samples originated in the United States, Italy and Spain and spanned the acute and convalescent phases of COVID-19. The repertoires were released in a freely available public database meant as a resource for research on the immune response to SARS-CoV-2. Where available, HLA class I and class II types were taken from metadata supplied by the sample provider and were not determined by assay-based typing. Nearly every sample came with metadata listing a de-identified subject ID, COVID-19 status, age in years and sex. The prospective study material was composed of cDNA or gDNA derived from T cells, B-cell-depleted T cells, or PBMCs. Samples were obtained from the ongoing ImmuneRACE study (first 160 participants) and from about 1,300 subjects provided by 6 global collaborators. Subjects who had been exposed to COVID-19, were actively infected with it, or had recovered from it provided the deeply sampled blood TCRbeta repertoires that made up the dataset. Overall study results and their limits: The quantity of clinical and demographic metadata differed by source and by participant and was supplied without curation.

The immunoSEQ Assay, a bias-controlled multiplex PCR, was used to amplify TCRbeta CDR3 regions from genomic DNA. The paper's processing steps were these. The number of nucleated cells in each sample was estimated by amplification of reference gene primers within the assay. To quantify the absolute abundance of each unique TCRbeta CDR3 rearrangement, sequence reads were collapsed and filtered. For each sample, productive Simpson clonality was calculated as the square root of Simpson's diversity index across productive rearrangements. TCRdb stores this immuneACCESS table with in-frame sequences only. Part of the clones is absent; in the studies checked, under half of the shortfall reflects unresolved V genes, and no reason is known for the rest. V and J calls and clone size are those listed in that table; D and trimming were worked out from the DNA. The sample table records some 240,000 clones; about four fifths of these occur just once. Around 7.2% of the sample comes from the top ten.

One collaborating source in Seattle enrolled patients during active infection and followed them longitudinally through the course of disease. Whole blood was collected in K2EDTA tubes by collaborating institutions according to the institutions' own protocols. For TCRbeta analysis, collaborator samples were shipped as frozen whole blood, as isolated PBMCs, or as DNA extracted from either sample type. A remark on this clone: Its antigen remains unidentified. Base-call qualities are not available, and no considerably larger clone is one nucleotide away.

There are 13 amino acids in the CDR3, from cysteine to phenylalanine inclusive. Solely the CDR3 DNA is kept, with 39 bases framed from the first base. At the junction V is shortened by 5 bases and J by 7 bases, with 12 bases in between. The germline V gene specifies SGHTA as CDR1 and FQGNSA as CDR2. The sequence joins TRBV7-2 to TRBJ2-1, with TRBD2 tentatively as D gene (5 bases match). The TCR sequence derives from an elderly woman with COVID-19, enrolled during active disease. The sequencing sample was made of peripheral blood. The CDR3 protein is CASSPDWLNEQFF. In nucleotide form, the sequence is TGTGCCAGCAGCCCGGACTGGTTAAATGAGCAGTTCTTC.